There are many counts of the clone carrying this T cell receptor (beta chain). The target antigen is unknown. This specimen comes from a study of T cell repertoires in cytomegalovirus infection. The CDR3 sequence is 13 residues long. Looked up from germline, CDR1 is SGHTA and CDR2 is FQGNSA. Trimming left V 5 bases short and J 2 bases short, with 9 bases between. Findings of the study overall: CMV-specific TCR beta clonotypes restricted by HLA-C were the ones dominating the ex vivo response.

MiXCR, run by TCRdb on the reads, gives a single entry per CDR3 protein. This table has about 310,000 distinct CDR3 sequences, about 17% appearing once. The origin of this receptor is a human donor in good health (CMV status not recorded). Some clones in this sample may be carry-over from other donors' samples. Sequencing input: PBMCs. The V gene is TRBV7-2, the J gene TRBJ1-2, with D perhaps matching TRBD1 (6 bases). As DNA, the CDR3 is TGTGCCAGCAGCGCGCAGGGGAACTATGGCTACACCTTC. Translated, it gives CASSAQGNYGYTF.